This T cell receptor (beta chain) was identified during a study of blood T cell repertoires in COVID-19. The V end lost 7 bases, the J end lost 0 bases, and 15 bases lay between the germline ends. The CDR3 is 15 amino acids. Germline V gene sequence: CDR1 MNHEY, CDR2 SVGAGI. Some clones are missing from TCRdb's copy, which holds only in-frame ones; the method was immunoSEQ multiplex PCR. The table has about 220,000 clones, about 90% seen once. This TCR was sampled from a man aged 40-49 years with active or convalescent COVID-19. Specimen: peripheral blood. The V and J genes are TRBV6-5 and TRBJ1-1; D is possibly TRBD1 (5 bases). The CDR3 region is CASKIAQGVNTEAFF. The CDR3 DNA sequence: TGTGCCAGCAAAATAGCCCAGGGTGTGAACACTGAAGCTTTCTTT.